The 29 T cell receptor beta chains listed next were all sequenced from one sample in a study of shared clonotypes between healthy human individuals (dated by TCRdb to the early 2020s). Libraries were made using the immunoSEQ multiplex PCR assay. TCRdb limited this immuneACCESS table to in-frame rearrangements with V and J called. A share of clones is missing; checked studies link under half to unresolved V genes, and the rest is unexplained. This sample lists over 1.5 million clones; roughly 98% were detected once. The biggest ten clones account for 0.4% to 0.55% of the sample. The sequencing input was naive CD4+ T cells sorted from blood. The sample's cell subset or site label is to be understood as: CD45RA+ positively selected. The receptor source for this set is a man aged 25-40 years in good health.

The J gene is TRBJ2-7, the V gene TRBV30; D may correspond to TRBD1 or TRBD2 (5 bases each). Germline V gene data show CDR1 as GTSNPN and CDR2 as SVGIG (reference sequence). This CDR3 has 14 amino acids. The V gene lost 0 bases and the J gene lost 9 bases, with 18 bases spanning the gap. In DNA form, the CDR3 reads TGTGCCTGGAGTGTACAGAAGGGGCTCCGGGGGCAGTACTTC. This codes for CAWSVQKGLRGQYF. Full variable domain (missing parts from reference TRBV30 and TRBJ2-7): SQTIHQWPATLVQPVGSPLSLECTVEGTSNPNLYWYRQAAGRGLQLLFYSVGIGQISSEVPQNLSASRPQDRQFILSSKKLLLSDSGFYLCAWSVQKGLRGQYFGPGTRLTVT.

V gene TRBV18 combines with J gene TRBJ1-4; D gene ambiguous. V lost 5 bases and J 8 bases, leaving 9 bases between the germline ends. The germline V gene encodes CDR1 KGHSH and CDR2 LQKENI. The CDR3 has 12 residues. The CDR3 sequence: CASSDQGEKLFF. The DNA of the CDR3 is TGTGCCAGCTCAGACCAAGGGGAAAAACTGTTTTTT.

The count of this clone is one. The chain uses TRBV5-1 and TRBJ1-4, with D perhaps TRBD1 (5 bases). CDR1 is SGHRS and CDR2 is YFSETQ in the germline V gene. The CDR3 length is 16 residues. V was cut by 2 bases and J by 1 base, with 12 bases left in between. CDR3 DNA sequence: TGCGCCAGCAGCTTTGGGTTGGGGGGAACTAATGAAAAACTGTTTTTT. This codes for CASSFGLGGTNEKLFF.

DNA for the CDR3: TGTGCCAGCAGCCAGTTTTATGGCTACACCTTC. Translation: CASSQFYGYTF. The J gene is TRBJ1-2, the V gene TRBV28; no clear D gene. Per germline, CDR1 MDHEN and CDR2 SYDVKM. This CDR3 contains 11 residues. Trimming removed 6 bases from V and 5 bases from J, with 7 bases in between.

CDR3 DNA sequence: TGTGCCAGCAGCTCCCAGGGGTGGGAGCAGTACTTC. This encodes CASSSQGWEQYF. The genes are TRBV7-9 and TRBJ2-7; tentatively, D is TRBD1 (6 bases). Germline V lookup: CDR1 SEHNR, CDR2 FQNEAQ (reference sequence). The CDR3 loop spans 12 amino acids. V was shortened by 4 bases and J by 7 bases, with 11 bases between the two germline ends.

This clone was observed once. The chain couples TRBV11-2 to TRBJ2-7; D may be TRBD1 or TRBD2 (5 bases each). Germline lookup yields CDR1 SGHAT and CDR2 FQNNGV. CDR3 length: 15 amino acids. Trimming removed 5 bases from V and 0 bases from J, with 14 bases in between. The CDR3 spells CASSDGTHSSYEQYF. CDR3 in DNA: TGTGCCAGCAGCGACGGGACGCACAGCTCCTACGAGCAGTACTTC.

The rearrangement joins TRBV7-6 to TRBJ2-1, with TRBD2 matching 11 bases. Germline V lookup: CDR1 SGHVS, CDR2 FNYEAQ. The V gene end was trimmed by 1 base and the J gene end by 8 bases; junction bases not matched to a gene: 7. CDR3 length equals 16 residues. CDR3 DNA: TGTGCCAGCAGCTTAGGAACTAGCGGGAGAATCTATGAGCAGTTCTTC. It codes for CASSLGTSGRIYEQFF.

CDR3 sequence: CASSINRDADTQYF. The CDR3 nucleotides read TGTGCCAGTAGTATCAACAGGGACGCAGATACGCAGTATTTT. This chain uses TRBV19 with TRBJ2-3; D is possibly TRBD1 (6 bases). Germline loops: CDR1 LNHDA, CDR2 SQIVND (reference sequence). The CDR3 totals 14 residues. Trimming removed 3 bases at V and 4 bases at J, with 11 bases between.

This sequence joins TRBV14 and TRBJ1-1; maybe TRBD1 (5 bases). This CDR3 has 14 residues. V was pared by 4 bases and J by 2 bases, with 11 bases between. The germline V gene has CDR1 SGHDN and CDR2 FVKESK. This CDR3 reads CASSRPGPNTEAFF. Here the CDR3 DNA reads TGTGCCAGCAGCCGCCCAGGGCCAAACACTGAAGCTTTCTTT.

The CDR3 is CASSYLAGGYEQYF. CDR3 bases: TGTGCCAGCAGCTATCTAGCGGGAGGATACGAGCAGTACTTC. This sequence joins TRBV7-9 and TRBJ2-7; 11 bases are a match to TRBD2. This CDR3 is 14 amino acids long. Losses at the gene ends were 4 bases for V and 4 bases for J; bases not matched to a gene: 3. Per the germline V gene, CDR1 is SEHNR and CDR2 is FQNEAQ (reference sequence).

About this clone itself: The DNA is left out, because the CDR3 cannot be placed on it with certainty; the CDR3 is given as TCRdb lists it. The chain couples TRBV28 to TRBJ1-1; TRBD1 is the table's D call, not checked against the DNA. Germline V gives CDR1 MDHEN, CDR2 SYDVKM. The CDR3 is 16 residues long, counting both termini. This chain's CDR3 is CASSILAGASNTEAFF.

The genes are TRBV5-1 and TRBJ2-3, with TRBD2 matching 16 bases. Germline V CDR1 and CDR2: SGHRS, YFSETQ. The V segment lost 3 bases and the J segment 6 bases; nucleotides outside the gene matches: 13. The CDR3 spans 19 residues. For the CDR3, the DNA is TGCGCCAGCAGCTCCGGGACTAGCGGGAGGGTGGCGGGGGCGGATACGCAGTATTTT. Translated: CASSSGTSGRVAGADTQYF.

The rearrangement joins TRBV27 to TRBJ2-5, with D perhaps TRBD1 (5 bases). This CDR3 has 13 amino acids. CDR1 is MNHEY, CDR2 SMNVEV, per germline (reference sequence). V was cut by 2 bases and J by 2 bases, with 6 bases left in between. Written as DNA, the CDR3 is TGTGCCAGCAGTTTAGGGGCTCAAGAGACCCAGTACTTC. Translated: CASSLGAQETQYF.

DNA for the CDR3: TGTGCCAGCTCACTGGGGACTAGCAGGACCATTCAGTACTTC. Protein: CASSLGTSRTIQYF. J is TRBJ2-4 and V is TRBV18; 9 positions match TRBD2. Germline V CDR1 and CDR2: KGHSH, LQKENI. The V gene end was trimmed by 4 bases and the J gene end by 9 bases; junction bases not matched to a gene: 7. This CDR3 contains 14 residues.

The chain has TRBV6-5 and TRBJ2-5, with a tentative D call TRBD2 (6 bases). This CDR3 region has 16 residues. Germline CDR1 and CDR2: MNHEY and SVGAGI. V lost 0 bases, J lost 1 base, and 12 bases lay in between. The CDR3 region has the DNA TGTGCCAGCAGTTACTCTCCCCCTAGCGCCCAAGAGACCCAGTACTTC. This gives the protein CASSYSPPSAQETQYF.

V and J are TRBV2 and TRBJ2-7; D unclear. Germline V gene sequence: CDR1 SNHLY, CDR2 FYNNEI. The CDR3 length is 11 residues. V was shortened by 4 bases and J by 7 bases, with 8 bases between the two germline ends. This CDR3 reads CASSGEGEQYF. The CDR3 DNA reads as TGTGCCAGCAGTGGGGAAGGGGAGCAGTACTTC.

The chain combines TRBV6-6 with TRBJ1-5; tentatively, D is TRBD1 (5 bases). The ends were cut back, 9 bases at V and 0 bases at J, with 12 bases in the middle. The CDR3 extends over 14 amino acids. The germline V gene has CDR1 MNHNY and CDR2 SVGAGI (reference sequence). The CDR3 protein is CASSLGDSNQPQHF. The CDR3 nucleotides read TGTGCCAGTTCCCTGGGGGATAGCAATCAGCCCCAGCATTTT.

This chain links TRBV7-2 with TRBJ1-5; a weak D match, TRBD1 (5 bases). The CDR3 runs 13 residues. CDR1 is SGHTA and CDR2 is FQGNSA in the germline V gene. Trimming pared 1 base from V and 11 bases from J, leaving 12 bases between. The CDR3 here is CASSLDPGKTQHF. The CDR3 region has the DNA TGTGCCAGCAGCTTAGACCCAGGGAAGACCCAGCATTTT.

This chain connects TRBV19 to TRBJ2-2, with 9 bases fitting TRBD1. The CDR3 has 16 residues. After removal of 4 bases from V and 4 bases from J, the junction contained 7 bases not matched to a gene. Germline CDR1 and CDR2: LNHDA and SQIVND (reference sequence). The CDR3 sequence: CASSTGQGLPTGELFF. CDR3 nucleotides: TGTGCCAGTAGTACGGGACAGGGTTTACCCACCGGGGAGCTGTTTTTT.

The chain has TRBV29-1 and TRBJ2-5, with TRBD2 matching over 12 bases. The V and J ends lost 6 bases and 5 bases, in that order; junction bases with no gene match: 10. This CDR3 comprises 15 residues. The V gene's germline CDR1 is SQVTM and CDR2 ANQGSEA. The CDR3 reads CSVAPSGRAGETQYF. The CDR3 bases are TGCAGCGTGGCCCCTAGCGGGAGGGCCGGGGAGACCCAGTACTTC.

Concerning this clone: This same CDR3 is encoded by further DNA sequences in the sample. The J gene is TRBJ1-5, the V gene TRBV10-2; D gene uncertain. The CDR3 has 14 amino acids. V was pared by 0 bases and J by 5 bases, with 8 bases between. Germline V lookup: CDR1 WSHSY, CDR2 SAAADI. The CDR3 loop is CASSESGGDQPQHF. The CDR3 region has the DNA TGCGCCAGCAGTGAGTCCGGTGGGGATCAGCCCCAGCATTTT.

This chain uses TRBV29-1 with TRBJ1-1; D is perhaps TRBD1 (5 bases). The CDR3 sequence is 13 residues long. The germline V and J ends were trimmed by 7 bases and 2 bases, with 14 bases remaining between them. Germline CDR1 is SQVTM and CDR2 is ANQGSEA. Here the CDR3 reads CSATRQSNTEAFF. CDR3 DNA sequence: TGCAGCGCTACAAGACAGAGCAACACTGAAGCTTTCTTT.

For this clone: Other DNA variants within this sample encode the same CDR3. The chain joins TRBV20-1 to TRBJ1-1, with a weak D call TRBD1 (6 bases). Germline V gives CDR1 DFQATT, CDR2 SNEGSKA (reference sequence). This CDR3 spans 11 amino acids. Deletions cut 1 base from V and 8 bases from J, with 8 bases between. The CDR3 DNA is TGCAGTGCTAGAGGGACAGCGGAAGCTTTCTTT. Translated, it gives CSARGTAEAFF.

This CDR3 reads CASSQTSGFGDTQYF. CDR3 sequence (DNA): TGTGCCAGCAGTCAAACTAGCGGGTTTGGAGATACGCAGTATTTT. This chain connects TRBV11-2 to TRBJ2-3, with TRBD2 matching over 9 bases. Germline CDR1 is SGHAT and CDR2 is FQNNGV. The CDR3 sequence is 15 residues long. Trimming removed 6 bases from V and 5 bases from J; junction bases left unmatched: 9.

The V gene is TRBV7-8, the J gene TRBJ2-2; TRBD1 aligns across 9 bases. CDR1 is SGHVS, CDR2 FQNEAQ, per germline. The CDR3 sequence is 16 residues long. Trimming at V came to 5 bases and at J to 4 bases, leaving 8 bases not matched to a gene. CDR3 residues: CASSPGQGWSTGELFF. The DNA of the CDR3 is TGTGCCAGCAGCCCCGGACAGGGGTGGTCCACCGGGGAGCTGTTTTTT.

The chain employs TRBV10-3 and TRBJ2-1; 7 bases map to TRBD1. V shed 4 bases, J shed 4 bases, and the junction held 4 bases outside the gene matches. Germline V lookup: CDR1 ENHRY, CDR2 SYGVKD. The length of the CDR3 is 14 residues. The CDR3 here is CAISGVGQYNEQFF. The CDR3 DNA is TGTGCCATCAGTGGCGTGGGACAGTACAATGAGCAGTTCTTC.

The chain employs TRBV14 and TRBJ1-1; D is unresolved. Looked up from germline, CDR1 is SGHDN and CDR2 is FVKESK. The CDR3 has 15 amino acids. Deletions cut 5 bases from V and 2 bases from J, with 15 bases between. In nucleotides, the CDR3 is TGTGCCAGCAGCAAAGCCCGGGTGGATAACACTGAAGCTTTCTTT. This sequence encodes CASSKARVDNTEAFF.

The chain has TRBV9 and TRBJ1-2; TRBD1 matches at 7 bases. The V gene's germline CDR1 is SGDLS and CDR2 YYNGEE. V lost 5 bases and J lost 1; bases outside the gene matches: 14. The CDR3 has 17 amino acids. DNA of the CDR3: TGTGCCAGCAGTGCTATGATTCGGCAGGGGGATAACTATGGCTACACCTTC. This codes for CASSAMIRQGDNYGYTF. Using reference TRBV9 and TRBJ1-2 for the parts outside the CDR3, the full variable domain is DSGVTQTPKHLITATGQRVTLRCSPRSGDLSVYWYQQSLDQGLQFLIQYYNGEERAKGNILERFSAQQFPDLHSELNLSSLELGDSALYFCASSAMIRQGDNYGYTFGSGTRLTVV.

This sequence joins TRBV4-3 and TRBJ2-1; the D is unclear. Between the trimmed V and J ends, which lost 7 bases and 5 bases, there was a span of 12 bases. The CDR3 spans 13 residues. Germline V gives CDR1 LGHNA, CDR2 YSLEER. The CDR3 loop is CASIEKRDNEQFF. As DNA, the CDR3 is TGCGCCAGCATCGAAAAAAGGGACAATGAGCAGTTCTTC.